These 10 T cell receptor beta chains share one sample of origin, sequenced in a study of CD8 T cells in Susac syndrome. Reverse transcription used about 0.45 to 1 ug RNA and random hexamers. TCRdb fed the immunoSEQ multiplex PCR reads into MiXCR, producing one record per CDR3 protein. This table holds about 69,000 distinct CDR3 sequences, roughly 90% found once. Sequencing used CD8+ T cells from PBMCs. The receptors come from a human donor with multiple sclerosis.

V is TRBV12-3 or TRBV12-4 and J is TRBJ2-2; D is uncertain. The CDR3 covers 16 residues. The germline V and J ends were trimmed by 3 bases and 0 bases, with 11 bases remaining between them. As DNA, the CDR3 is TGTGCCAGCAGTTTTGGGAACTGGCCGAACACCGGGGAGCTGTTTTTT. Protein sequence: CASSFGNWPNTGELFF.

The chain uses TRBV6-4 and TRBJ2-6; D might be TRBD1 (6 bases). The CDR3 has 16 residues. Germline loops: CDR1 MRHNA, CDR2 SNTAGT. The V end was cut by 7 bases, the J end by 3 bases, with 16 bases between. This chain's CDR3 is CASKRTVPLGANVLTF. The CDR3 nucleotides are TGTGCCAGCAAAAGGACAGTCCCACTTGGGGCCAACGTCCTGACTTTC.

V is TRBV16 and J is TRBJ1-2; 9 bases map to TRBD1. The CDR3 runs to 15 residues. Germline CDR1 KGHSY, CDR2 FQNENV. V lost 0 bases and J lost 4; bases outside the gene matches: 3. The CDR3 DNA reads as TGTGCCAGCAGCCAATCTTCGACAGGGGGCTATGGCTACACCTTC. It codes for CASSQSSTGGYGYTF.

The chain couples TRBV5-1 to TRBJ2-7; D possibly corresponds to TRBD2 (6 bases). CDR1 SGHRS and CDR2 YFSETQ come from the germline V gene. This CDR3 spans 14 amino acids. Deletions cut 4 bases from V and 5 bases from J, with 16 bases between. The CDR3 is CASSMGTLLDEQYF. The CDR3 coding sequence is TGCGCCAGCAGCATGGGGACTCTGTTGGACGAGCAGTACTTC.

This chain connects TRBV5-4 to TRBJ2-3; TRBD2 might be the D (5 bases). Trimming shortened V by 1 base and J by 0 bases, and 15 bases separated the two germline ends. From germline, CDR1 is SGHNT and CDR2 YYREEE (reference sequence). The CDR3 loop spans 17 amino acids. In DNA form, the CDR3 reads TGTGCCAGCAGCTTGAATCCTAGCACCACTAGCACAGATACGCAGTATTTT. Translating gives CASSLNPSTTSTDTQYF.

This clonotype was seen just once. The chain combines TRBV12-3 or TRBV12-4 with TRBJ1-2, with unresolved D. The CDR3 has 14 amino acids. V lost 4 bases and J 5 bases, leaving 14 bases between the germline ends. The CDR3 spells CASSSTWSAYGYTF. The CDR3 DNA reads as TGTGCCAGCAGTTCGACATGGTCCGCGTATGGCTACACCTTC.

This chain links TRBV6-2 or TRBV6-3 with TRBJ2-3; 7 bases are a match to TRBD1. The CDR3 covers 12 residues. The J segment lost 3 bases and the V segment lost 6 bases, leaving 0 bases of the junction unmatched. Germline-derived CDR1 and CDR2 are MNHEY and SVGEGT. The CDR3 sequence is CASRQGTDTQYF. CDR3 DNA: TGTGCCAGCAGACAGGGGACAGATACGCAGTATTTT.

The J gene is TRBJ2-3, the V gene TRBV4-3; D remains ambiguous. There are 15 residues in the CDR3. CDR1 is LGHNA and CDR2 is YSLEER in the germline V gene. The V gene lost 0 bases and the J gene lost 6 bases, with 13 bases spanning the gap. The CDR3 nucleotides are TGCGCCAGCAGCCAAGATAACCCTGGAGATGATACGCAGTATTTT. Its translation is CASSQDNPGDDTQYF.

This sequence joins TRBV29-1 and TRBJ1-1, with TRBD1 as a possible D gene (5 bases). The CDR3 totals 13 residues. In germline, CDR1 is SQVTM, CDR2 ANQGSEA. V lost 4 bases and J 5 bases, leaving 14 bases between the germline ends. Here the CDR3 reads CSVGTAGGTEAFF. The CDR3 bases are TGCAGCGTTGGGACTGCGGGGGGAACTGAAGCTTTCTTT.

The V and J genes are TRBV6-2 or TRBV6-3 and TRBJ2-1; 10 bases fit TRBD2. V lost 5 bases, J lost 4 bases, and 14 bases stayed unmatched. Germline V gene sequence: CDR1 MNHEY, CDR2 SVGEGT. This CDR3 is built from 18 residues. Here the CDR3 DNA reads TGTGCCAGCAGTATTAACACGAGGACTAGCGGTTCGTACAATGAGCAGTTCTTC. Translated: CASSINTRTSGSYNEQFF.